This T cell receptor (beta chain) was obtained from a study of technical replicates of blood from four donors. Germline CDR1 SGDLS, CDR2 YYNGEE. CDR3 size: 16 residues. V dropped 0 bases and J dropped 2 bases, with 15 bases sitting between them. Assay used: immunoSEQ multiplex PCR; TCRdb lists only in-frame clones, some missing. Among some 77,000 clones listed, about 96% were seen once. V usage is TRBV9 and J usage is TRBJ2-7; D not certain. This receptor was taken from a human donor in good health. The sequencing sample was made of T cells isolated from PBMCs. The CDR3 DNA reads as TGTGCCAGCAGCGTAGGGCCCTTAGCCGTGACCTACGAGCAGTACTTC. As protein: CASSVGPLAVTYEQYF.